A single sample gave rise to the 17 T cell receptor beta chains below, sequenced in a study of Tregs in tolerant kidney transplant recipients. CFSE-labeled recipient PBMCs were cultured roughly 6 days with irradiated graft donor PBMCs, then FACS-sorted. Sequencing was performed with immunoSEQ multiplex PCR; in TCRdb, only in-frame clones are kept and a portion is missing. The sample data list more than 1,500 clones. These TCRs are of unknown antigen specificity. The sample was CD4+ T cells from blood cultured with allogeneic cells, taken before the transplant. These receptors all come from a human patient who received a combined kidney and bone marrow transplant.

By frequency, this clone is medium-sized. The DNA ends 3 residues before the CDR3 does, and the rest of the CDR3 is filled in from the germline J gene. The V call is TRBV14, the J call TRBJ2-2, with D hard to call. The V gene lost 5 bases and the J gene lost 9 bases, with 10 bases spanning the gap. Germline CDR1 is SGHDN and CDR2 is FVKESK. CDR3 length: 12 amino acids. CDR3 DNA (partial): TGTGCCAGCAGCAATACTCGGTGGGAG. The encoded protein is CASSNTRWE. The entire CDR3 reads CASSNTRWELFF.

Points on this clone: One end of the junction fails to match germline, which may point to a read error. The CDR3 DNA, read in part, is TGTGCCTGCTCACCCCCCGGGAGCACAGATACG. This encodes CACSPPGSTDT. The entire CDR3 protein reads CACSPPGSTDTQYF. The rearrangement links TRBV18 to TRBJ2-3; D is unresolved. The CDR3 end falls 3 residues outside the read, so it is completed with the germline J gene. The CDR3 loop spans 14 amino acids. The germline V gene encodes CDR1 KGHSH and CDR2 LQKENI.

To note about this clone: The CDR3 end is not reached by the read, which stops 3 residues before it; the germline J gene fills it in. V and J are TRBV2 and TRBJ2-7; maybe TRBD1 (5 bases). The CDR3 is 15 residues long. Between the trimmed V and J ends, which lost 8 bases and 5 bases, there was a span of 22 bases. Germline values: CDR1 SNHLY, CDR2 FYNNEI. CDR3 sequence: CASQGWRYARDEQYF. The CDR3 DNA, read in part, is TGTGCCAGCCAAGGGTGGCGTTACGCCAGGGACGAG.

Worth noting for this clone: The read ends 3 residues before the CDR3 terminus; that terminus is restored from the germline J gene. The V call is TRBV28, the J call TRBJ2-7, with TRBD2 matching 8 bases. Germline V gene data show CDR1 as MDHEN and CDR2 as SYDVKM. CDR3 length: 13 amino acids. The ends lost 11 bases at V and 0 bases at J; junction bases unmatched: 6. CDR3 bases read: TGTGCCTGCGGGAGGCCCAGCTCCTACGAG. It translates to CACGRPSSYE. The CDR3 reads in full as CACGRPSSYEQYF.

This clone is labeled medium-sized based on frequency. The CDR3 is cut off 3 residues early in the read; its end comes from the germline J gene. The chain links TRBV6-2 or TRBV6-3 to TRBJ2-7, with TRBD2 identical over 7 bases. Germline V gene sequence: CDR1 MNHEY, CDR2 SVGEGT. The CDR3 length is 16 residues. Trimming at V came to 4 bases and at J to 5 bases, leaving 14 bases not matched to a gene. The CDR3 is CASSWFSGAGRNEQYF. Incomplete CDR3 DNA: TGTGCCAGCAGTTGGTTTTCGGGAGCGGGAAGAAACGAG.

A word on this clone: The DNA ends 3 residues before the CDR3 does, and the rest of the CDR3 is filled in from the germline J gene. This chain joins TRBV5-6 and TRBJ2-4; D assignment may be TRBD1 or TRBD2 (5 bases each). The CDR3 has 15 residues. The germline V gene has CDR1 SGHDT and CDR2 YYEEEE. CDR3 sequence reads: CASSLREGRGYGQYF. The part of the CDR3 DNA that was read is TGTGCCAGCAGCTTGAGAGAGGGGCGAGGCTATGGT.

To note about this clone: The observed sequence ends 3 residues before the CDR3 terminus, with the missing tail filled in from the germline J gene. This sequence joins TRBV5-1 and TRBJ2-7; TRBD1 agrees at 7 bases. The CDR3 loop spans 15 amino acids. Germline CDR1 reads SGHRS; CDR2 reads YFSETQ. The V gene end was trimmed by 4 bases and the J gene end by 3 bases; junction bases not matched to a gene: 10. The DNA read from the CDR3 is TGCGCCAGCAGCGACCAAACAGGGGTTCTCTACGAG. This codes for CASSDQTGVLYE. The complete CDR3 sequence is CASSDQTGVLYEQYF.

This clone registers medium-sized by frequency. The DNA ends 3 residues before the CDR3 does, and the rest of the CDR3 is filled in from the germline J gene. The rearrangement links TRBV7-2 to TRBJ1-5, with D perhaps matching TRBD1 (5 bases). The CDR3 spans 13 residues. Trimming stripped 8 bases from V and 7 bases from J, with 15 bases between. Germline V gene data show CDR1 as SGHTA and CDR2 as FQGNSA. CDR3 bases read: TGTGCCAGCGGAACCCGGGGGAACCAGCCC. It encodes CASGTRGNQP. The full-length CDR3 reads as CASGTRGNQPQHF.

This clone is called medium-sized based on its frequency. Coverage ceases 3 residues before the CDR3 finishes, and the germline J gene fills in the end. The rearrangement links TRBV10-1 to TRBJ2-1, with D tentatively TRBD1 (5 bases). Germline V gene sequence: CDR1 WNHNN, CDR2 SYGVQD (reference sequence). This CDR3 is built from 13 residues. Trimming cost V 4 bases and J 5 bases, with 9 bases left between them. Here the CDR3 reads CASSGQGDNEQFF. The DNA read from the CDR3 is TGCGCCAGCAGTGGACAAGGGGACAATGAG.

This clone is labeled medium-sized based on frequency. The read terminates 3 residues before the CDR3 end, so the remaining end is supplied by the germline J gene. The J gene is TRBJ2-2, the V gene TRBV10-2; D is perhaps TRBD2 (6 bases). CDR1 and CDR2 (germline): WSHSY, SAAADI. CDR3 length: 11 amino acids. The CDR3: CAAGGTVGLFF. The sequenced CDR3 bases are TGCGCGGCCGGGGGAACTGTGGGG.

The part of the CDR3 DNA that was read is TGTGCCAGCAGAATTATAGCGGGAGAGGACGAG. This encodes CASRIIAGEDE. The whole CDR3 protein reads CASRIIAGEDEQYF. The chain recombines TRBV12-3 or TRBV12-4 with TRBJ2-7, with 9 bases lining up with TRBD2. The read is 3 residues too short to cover the CDR3 end, so that end is filled in from the germline J gene. V dropped 6 bases and J dropped 5; count of bases not matched to a gene: 8. The CDR3 sequence is 14 residues long.

This clone registers medium-sized by frequency. The read is 3 residues too short to cover the CDR3 end, so that end is filled in from the germline J gene. The V call is TRBV5-4, the J call TRBJ2-7; 8 nucleotides match TRBD1. The V and J ends lost 4 bases and 3 bases, in that order; junction bases with no gene match: 3. CDR3 length: 13 amino acids. Germline assignment: CDR1 SGHNT and CDR2 YYREEE (reference sequence). The sequenced part of the CDR3 DNA is TGTGCCAGCAGCCGGGACAGGTACTACGAG. It translates to CASSRDRYYE. The CDR3, in full, reads CASSRDRYYEQYF.

Concerning this clone itself: The CDR3 end falls 3 residues outside the read, so it is completed with the germline J gene. The J gene is TRBJ2-7, the V gene TRBV2; TRBD2 agrees at 11 bases. The J segment lost 2 bases and the V segment lost 4 bases, leaving 1 base of the junction unmatched. The CDR3 is 14 amino acids. Germline lookup yields CDR1 SNHLY and CDR2 FYNNEI. The DNA read from the CDR3 is TGTGCCAGCAGTGTTAGCGGGGGGGCCTACGAG. This gives the protein CASSVSGGAYE. The full CDR3 protein reads CASSVSGGAYEQYF.

This clone is medium-sized by frequency. Sequencing ends 3 residues short of the CDR3 end; the germline J gene provides the rest. The chain carries TRBV10-3 and TRBJ2-7; tentatively, D is TRBD1 (6 bases). The CDR3 has 14 amino acids. Germline CDR1 and CDR2: ENHRY and SYGVKD. Trimming removed 2 bases at V and 0 bases at J, with 8 bases between. The sequenced part of the CDR3 DNA is TGTGCCATCAGTGAGGGACAGAGCTCCTACGAG. Its protein is CAISEGQSSYE. The whole CDR3 reads CAISEGQSSYEQYF.

Turning to this clone: The CDR3 end is not reached by the read, which stops 3 residues before it; the germline J gene fills it in. The genes are TRBV11-2 and TRBJ1-3, with 7 nucleotides matching TRBD1. The germline V gene encodes CDR1 SGHAT and CDR2 FQNNGV. This CDR3 has 11 amino acids. Incomplete CDR3 DNA: TGTGCCAGCACACCGGGACAGACC. This sequence encodes CASTPGQT. The whole CDR3 sequence is CASTPGQTIYF.

On this clone: The sequenced fragment ends 3 residues before the CDR3 boundary, so the rest is inferred from the germline J gene. The chain recombines TRBV2 with TRBJ1-1, with D unresolved. CDR3 length: 14 amino acids. Per the germline V gene, CDR1 is SNHLY and CDR2 is FYNNEI. V lost 5 bases to trimming and J lost 1 base, with 11 bases between them. Here the CDR3 reads CASSTSPPNTEAFF. The CDR3 bases that were read are TGTGCCAGCAGTACGAGCCCCCCGAACACTGAA.

This clone shows up as medium-sized by frequency. The read gets to within 3 residues of the CDR3 end, and the germline J gene fills in the rest. The rearrangement uses TRBV6-2 or TRBV6-3 and TRBJ2-5; 10 bases are a match to TRBD2. This CDR3 is 16 amino acids long. J gave up 2 bases and V 2 bases, and 5 bases lay outside the gene matches. Germline-derived CDR1 and CDR2 are MNHEY and SVGEGT. The CDR3 here is CASSYGSGRIQETQYF. The sequenced CDR3 bases are TGTGCCAGCAGTTACGGTAGCGGGAGGATTCAAGAGACC.